This T cell receptor beta chain was documented in a study of blood T cell repertoires in COVID-19. Across the study: Acute and convalescent COVID-19 specimens originated in the United States, Italy and Spain. The cDNA or gDNA used as material had been derived from T cells, B-cell-depleted T cells, or PBMCs.

Per the authors' pipeline: Counts of nucleated cells, estimated from reference gene primer amplification, were obtained. The table came from immunoSEQ multiplex PCR; TCRdb's copy has only in-frame clones and leaves some out. The V and J calls and clone size are taken from that table; D and trimming were inferred from the DNA. This sample yields 250,000 to 300,000 clones, of which about 68% are seen a single time; around 3.4% belongs to the top ten. The ends were cut back, 3 bases at V and 3 bases at J, with 13 bases in the middle. The CDR3 covers 15 residues. CDR1 and CDR2 from the germline V gene are LNHDA and SQIVND (reference sequence). A note on this clone: Other DNA sequences from this sample encode an identical CDR3 as well.

V and J are TRBV19 and TRBJ2-3; perhaps TRBD1 as D (5 bases). The specimen was peripheral blood. The receptor was derived from an elderly woman with acute or convalescent COVID-19. CDR3 region: CASSIKTESTDTQYF. CDR3 coding DNA: TGTGCCAGTAGTATCAAGACAGAAAGTACAGATACGCAGTATTTT.